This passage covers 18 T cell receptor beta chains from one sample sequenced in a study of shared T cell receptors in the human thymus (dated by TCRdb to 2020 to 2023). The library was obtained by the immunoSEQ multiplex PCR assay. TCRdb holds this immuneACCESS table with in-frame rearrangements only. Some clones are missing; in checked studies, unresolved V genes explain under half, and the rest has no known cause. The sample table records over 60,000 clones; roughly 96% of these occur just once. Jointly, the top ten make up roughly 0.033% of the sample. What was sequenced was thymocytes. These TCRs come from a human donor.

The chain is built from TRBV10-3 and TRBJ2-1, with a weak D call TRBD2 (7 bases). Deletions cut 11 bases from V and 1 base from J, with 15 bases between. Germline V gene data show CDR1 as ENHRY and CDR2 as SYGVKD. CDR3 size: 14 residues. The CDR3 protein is CAVNEGGSYNEQFF. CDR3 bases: TGTGCCGTCAACGAGGGGGGGTCCTACAATGAGCAGTTCTTC.

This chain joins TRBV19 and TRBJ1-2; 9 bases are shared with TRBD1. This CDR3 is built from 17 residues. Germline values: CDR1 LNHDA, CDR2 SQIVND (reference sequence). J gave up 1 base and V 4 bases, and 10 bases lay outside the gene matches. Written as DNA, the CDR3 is TGTGCCAGTAGTAAGATGGGACAGGGTGAGATTAACTATGGCTACACCTTC. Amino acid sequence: CASSKMGQGEINYGYTF.

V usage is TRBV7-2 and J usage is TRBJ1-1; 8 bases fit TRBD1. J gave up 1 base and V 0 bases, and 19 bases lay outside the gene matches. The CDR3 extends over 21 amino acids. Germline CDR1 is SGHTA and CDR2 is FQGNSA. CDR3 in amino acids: CASSLAREKKTPGTGNTEAFF. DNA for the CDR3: TGTGCCAGCAGCTTAGCCAGGGAAAAGAAAACACCCGGGACAGGGAACACTGAAGCTTTCTTT.

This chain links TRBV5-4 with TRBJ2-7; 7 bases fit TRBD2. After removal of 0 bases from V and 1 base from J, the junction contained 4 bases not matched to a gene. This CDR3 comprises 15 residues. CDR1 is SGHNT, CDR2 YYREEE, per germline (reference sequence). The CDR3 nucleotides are TGTGCCAGCAGCTTGGAAGGACTAGGTTCCTACGAGCAGTACTTC. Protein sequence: CASSLEGLGSYEQYF.

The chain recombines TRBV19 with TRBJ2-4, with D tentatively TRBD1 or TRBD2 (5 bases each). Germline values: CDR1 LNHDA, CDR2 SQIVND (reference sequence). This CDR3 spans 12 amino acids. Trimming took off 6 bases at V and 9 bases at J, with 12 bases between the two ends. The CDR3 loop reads CASSAGTLIQYF. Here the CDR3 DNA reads TGTGCCAGTAGCGCAGGGACCCTCATTCAGTACTTC.

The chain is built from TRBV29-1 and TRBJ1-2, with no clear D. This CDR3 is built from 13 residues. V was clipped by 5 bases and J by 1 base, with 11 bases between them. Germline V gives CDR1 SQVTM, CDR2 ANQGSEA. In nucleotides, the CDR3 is TGCAGCGTTAAATTACAGTTTAACTATGGCTACACCTTC. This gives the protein CSVKLQFNYGYTF.

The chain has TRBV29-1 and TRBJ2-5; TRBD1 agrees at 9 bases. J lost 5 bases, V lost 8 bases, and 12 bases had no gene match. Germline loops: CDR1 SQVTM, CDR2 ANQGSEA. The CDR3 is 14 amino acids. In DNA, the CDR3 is TGCAGCACACCGGGACAGGGTGGCTCGGAGACCCAGTACTTC. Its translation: CSTPGQGGSETQYF.

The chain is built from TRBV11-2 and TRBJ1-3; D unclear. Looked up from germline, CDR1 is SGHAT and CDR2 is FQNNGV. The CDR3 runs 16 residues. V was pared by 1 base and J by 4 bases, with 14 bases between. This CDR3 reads CASSLVWKAQGNTIYF. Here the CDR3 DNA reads TGTGCCAGCAGCTTAGTGTGGAAGGCACAGGGAAACACCATATATTTT.

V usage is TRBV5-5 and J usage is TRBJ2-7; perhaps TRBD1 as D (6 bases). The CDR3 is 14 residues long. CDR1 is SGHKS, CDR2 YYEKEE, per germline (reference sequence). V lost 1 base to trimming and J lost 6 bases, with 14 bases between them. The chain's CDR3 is CASSLTGLNAEQYF. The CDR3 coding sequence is TGTGCCAGCAGCTTGACAGGGTTAAATGCCGAGCAGTACTTC.

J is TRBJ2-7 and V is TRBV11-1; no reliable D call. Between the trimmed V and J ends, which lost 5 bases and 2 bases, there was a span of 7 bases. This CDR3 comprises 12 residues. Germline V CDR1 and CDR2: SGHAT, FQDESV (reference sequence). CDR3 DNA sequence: TGTGCCAGCAGCCCCTTACCCTACGAGCAGTACTTC. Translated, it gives CASSPLPYEQYF. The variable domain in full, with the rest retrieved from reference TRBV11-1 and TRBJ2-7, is EAEVAQSPRYKITEKSQAVAFWCDPISGHATLYWYRQILGQGPELLVQFQDESVVDDSQLPKDRFSAERLKGVDSTLKIQPAELGDSAMYLCASSPLPYEQYFGPGTRLTVT.

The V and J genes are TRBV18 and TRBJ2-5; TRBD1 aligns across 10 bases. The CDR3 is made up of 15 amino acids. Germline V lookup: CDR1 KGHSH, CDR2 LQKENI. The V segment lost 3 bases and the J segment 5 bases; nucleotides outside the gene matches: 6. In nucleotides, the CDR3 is TGTGCCAGCTCACCCGACAGGGGGCGCGGGGAGACCCAGTACTTC. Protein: CASSPDRGRGETQYF.

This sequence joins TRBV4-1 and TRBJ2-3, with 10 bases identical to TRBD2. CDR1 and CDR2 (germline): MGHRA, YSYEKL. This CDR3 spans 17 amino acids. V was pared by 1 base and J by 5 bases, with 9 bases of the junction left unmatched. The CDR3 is CASSQVGGLAIVDTQYF. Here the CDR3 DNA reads TGCGCCAGCAGCCAAGTGGGGGGACTAGCGATCGTAGATACGCAGTATTTT.

CDR3 sequence: CASSFVGGGTPSTDTQYF. DNA of the CDR3: TGTGCCAGCAGCTTCGTCGGCGGGGGAACCCCTAGCACAGATACGCAGTATTTT. The chain employs TRBV7-2 and TRBJ2-3; 7 bases line up with TRBD2. Germline-derived CDR1 and CDR2 are SGHTA and FQGNSA. The CDR3 runs to 18 residues. The trim removed 3 bases at V and 0 bases at J, leaving 12 bases unmatched.

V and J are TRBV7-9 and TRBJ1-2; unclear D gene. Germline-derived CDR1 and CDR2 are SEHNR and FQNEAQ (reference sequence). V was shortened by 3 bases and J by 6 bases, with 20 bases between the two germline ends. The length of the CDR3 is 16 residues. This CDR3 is CASSFVRRRAADGYTF. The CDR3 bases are TGTGCCAGCAGCTTCGTTAGGCGGAGAGCCGCCGATGGCTACACCTTC.

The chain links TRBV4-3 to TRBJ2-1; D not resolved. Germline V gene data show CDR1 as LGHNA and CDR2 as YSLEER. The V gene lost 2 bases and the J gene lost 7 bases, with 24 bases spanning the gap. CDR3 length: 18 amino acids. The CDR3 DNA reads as TGCGCCAGCAGCCAATACCCCGAAGCAGTTCAGTGGGGAAATGAGCAGTTCTTC. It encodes CASSQYPEAVQWGNEQFF.

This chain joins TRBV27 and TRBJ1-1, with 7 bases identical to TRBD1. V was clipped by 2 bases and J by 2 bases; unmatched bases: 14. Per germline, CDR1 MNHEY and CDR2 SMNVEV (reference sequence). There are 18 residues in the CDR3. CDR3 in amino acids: CASSLSLPQGGSNTEAFF. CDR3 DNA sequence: TGTGCCAGCAGTTTAAGCCTCCCGCAGGGGGGGTCCAACACTGAAGCTTTCTTT.

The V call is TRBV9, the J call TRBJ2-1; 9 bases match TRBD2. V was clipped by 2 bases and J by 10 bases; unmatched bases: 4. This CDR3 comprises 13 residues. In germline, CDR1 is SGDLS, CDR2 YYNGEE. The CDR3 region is CASSVGLAEEQFF. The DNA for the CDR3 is TGTGCCAGCAGCGTGGGACTAGCTGAGGAGCAGTTCTTC.

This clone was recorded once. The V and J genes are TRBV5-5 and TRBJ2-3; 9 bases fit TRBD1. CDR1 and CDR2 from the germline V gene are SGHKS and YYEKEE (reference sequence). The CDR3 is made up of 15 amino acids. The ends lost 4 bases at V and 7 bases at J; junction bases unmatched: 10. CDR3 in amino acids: CASSPVGTGRNTQYF. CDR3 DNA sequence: TGTGCCAGCAGCCCCGTCGGGACAGGGAGGAATACGCAGTATTTT.